The rows below give T cell receptor beta chains drawn from one sample of a study of blood T cell repertoires in COVID-19. Method: immunoSEQ multiplex PCR; TCRdb's copy keeps in-frame clones and lacks some. This sample has around 60,000 clones, with 55% to 80% found just once. Sequencing was carried out using peripheral blood. Receptor source: a woman aged 70-85 years with COVID-19, enrolled during active disease. Both conserved end residues are part of each CDR3. A D gene is named only where the DNA matches it firmly. Clone sizes are given selectively: once, few, many, or a class where the clone is expanded.

size: few; V: TRBV5-8; J: TRBJ2-2; length: 15; D: NA; CDR3: CASSRGGQGPGELFF; DNA: TGTGCCAGCAGCCGGGGTGGGCAGGGGCCCGGGGAGCTGTTTTTT
size: NA; V: TRBV19; J: TRBJ1-1; length: 15; D: NA; CDR3: CASSTNTGHTTEAFF; DNA: TGTGCCAGTAGTACAAACACGGGACACACCACTGAAGCTTTCTTT
size: NA; V: TRBV19; J: TRBJ1-5; length: 15; D: NA; CDR3: CASNSGSGNNQPQHF; DNA: TGTGCCAGTAACTCCGGGAGCGGCAACAATCAGCCCCAGCATTTT
size: NA; V: TRBV2; J: TRBJ1-5; length: 12; D: NA; CDR3: CASRRGDQPQHF; DNA: TGTGCCAGCAGAAGAGGAGATCAGCCCCAGCATTTT
size: NA; V: TRBV6-5; J: TRBJ2-2; length: 13; D: TRBD1; CDR3: CAAADRGPGELFF; DNA: TGTGCCGCCGCGGACAGGGGGCCCGGGGAGCTGTTTTTT
size: NA; V: TRBV7-2; J: TRBJ1-5; length: 14; D: NA; CDR3: CASSHTGSDQPQHF; DNA: TGTGCCAGCAGCCATACAGGGTCGGATCAGCCCCAGCATTTT
size: NA; V: TRBV5-1; J: TRBJ1-1; length: 13; D: NA; CDR3: CASSLGGNTEAFF; DNA: TGCGCCAGCAGCTTAGGGGGGAACACTGAAGCTTTCTTT
size: NA; V: TRBV3-1/TRBV3-2; J: TRBJ2-2; length: 15; D: NA; CDR3: CASSQVTMLTGELFF; DNA: TGTGCCAGCAGCCAAGTAACTATGCTCACCGGGGAGCTGTTTTTT
size: few; V: TRBV6-6; J: TRBJ2-3; length: 14; D: TRBD2; CDR3: CASRDSGGTDTQYF; DNA: TGTGCCAGCAGGGATAGCGGGGGCACAGATACGCAGTATTTT
size: NA; V: TRBV7-2; J: TRBJ1-5; length: 15; D: NA; CDR3: CASSLGQAANQPQHF; DNA: TGTGCCAGCAGCTTAGGACAGGCCGCAAATCAGCCCCAGCATTTT
size: NA; V: TRBV12-3/TRBV12-4; J: TRBJ1-6; length: 12; D: NA; CDR3: CASSFRDSPLHF; DNA: TGTGCCAGCAGTTTCCGGGATTCACCCCTCCACTTT
size: NA; V: TRBV29-1; J: TRBJ2-2; length: 14; D: TRBD1; CDR3: CSVSWTGSPGELFF; DNA: TGCAGCGTTTCCTGGACAGGGAGCCCCGGGGAGCTGTTTTTT
size: NA; V: TRBV6-5; J: TRBJ1-2; length: 14; D: TRBD1; CDR3: CASSSGTGMGGYTF; DNA: TGTGCCAGCAGTTCGGGGACAGGGATGGGAGGCTACACCTTC
size: NA; V: TRBV4-3; J: TRBJ2-3; length: 16; D: NA; CDR3: CASSQEQGITTDTQYF; DNA: TGCGCCAGCAGCCAAGAGCAGGGAATTACGACAGATACGCAGTATTTT
size: NA; V: TRBV7-9; J: TRBJ2-1; length: 16; D: NA; CDR3: CASSSRADFSYNEQFF; DNA: TGTGCCAGCAGCTCCCGGGCGGACTTCTCCTACAATGAGCAGTTCTTC